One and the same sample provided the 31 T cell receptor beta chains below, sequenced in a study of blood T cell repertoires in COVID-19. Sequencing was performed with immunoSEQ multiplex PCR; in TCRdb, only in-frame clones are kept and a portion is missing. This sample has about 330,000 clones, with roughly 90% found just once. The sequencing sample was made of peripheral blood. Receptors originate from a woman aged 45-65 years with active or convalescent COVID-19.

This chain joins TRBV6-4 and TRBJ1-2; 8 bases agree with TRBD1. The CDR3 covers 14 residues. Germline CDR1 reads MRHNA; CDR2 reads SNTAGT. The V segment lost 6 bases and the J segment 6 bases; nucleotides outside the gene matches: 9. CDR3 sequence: CASSPPDRVHGYTF. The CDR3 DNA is TGTGCCAGCAGCCCGCCGGACAGGGTCCATGGCTACACCTTC.

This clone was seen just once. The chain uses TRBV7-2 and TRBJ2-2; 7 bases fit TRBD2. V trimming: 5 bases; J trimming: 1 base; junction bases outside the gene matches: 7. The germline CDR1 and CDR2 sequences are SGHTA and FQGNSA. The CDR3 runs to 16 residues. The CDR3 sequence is CASSPRTSLNTGELFF. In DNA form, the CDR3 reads TGTGCCAGCAGCCCGCGGACTAGTCTGAACACCGGGGAGCTGTTTTTT. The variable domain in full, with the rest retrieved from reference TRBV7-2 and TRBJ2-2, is GAGVSQSPSNKVTEKGKDVELRCDPISGHTALYWYRQSLGQGLEFLIYFQGNSAPDKSGLPSDRFSAERTGGSVSTLTIQRTQQEDSAVYLCASSPRTSLNTGELFFGEGSRLTVL.

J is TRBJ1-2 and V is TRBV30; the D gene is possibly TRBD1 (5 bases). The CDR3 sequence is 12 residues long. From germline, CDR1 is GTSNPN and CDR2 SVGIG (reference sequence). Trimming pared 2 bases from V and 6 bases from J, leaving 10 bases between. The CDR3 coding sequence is TGTGCCTGGAGTAGGGCAGGGAATGGCTACACCTTC. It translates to CAWSRAGNGYTF.

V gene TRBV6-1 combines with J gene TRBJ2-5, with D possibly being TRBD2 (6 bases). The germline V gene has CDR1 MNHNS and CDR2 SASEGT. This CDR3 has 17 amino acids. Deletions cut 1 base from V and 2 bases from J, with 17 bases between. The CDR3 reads CASSEGAWGDRQETQYF. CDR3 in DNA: TGTGCCAGCAGTGAAGGCGCTTGGGGGGACCGTCAAGAGACCCAGTACTTC.

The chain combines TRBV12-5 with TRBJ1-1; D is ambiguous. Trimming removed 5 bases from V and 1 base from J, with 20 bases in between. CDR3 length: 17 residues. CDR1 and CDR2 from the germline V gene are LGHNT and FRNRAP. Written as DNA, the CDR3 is TGTGCTAGTGGTATCTCGGGAATCCCAAGTACGAACACTGAAGCTTTCTTT. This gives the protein CASGISGIPSTNTEAFF.

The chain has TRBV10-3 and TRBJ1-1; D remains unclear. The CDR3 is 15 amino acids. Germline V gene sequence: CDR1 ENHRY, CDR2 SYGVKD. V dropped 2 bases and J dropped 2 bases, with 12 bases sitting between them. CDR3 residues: CAISETPNPNTEAFF. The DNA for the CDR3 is TGTGCCATCAGTGAGACTCCCAATCCCAACACTGAAGCTTTCTTT.

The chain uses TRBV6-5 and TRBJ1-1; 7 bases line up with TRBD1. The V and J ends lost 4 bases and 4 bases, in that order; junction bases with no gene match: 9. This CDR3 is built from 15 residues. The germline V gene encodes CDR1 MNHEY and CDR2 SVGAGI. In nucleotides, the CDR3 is TGTGCCAGCAGTTTCTGGACAGGCTCAGGCACTGAAGCTTTCTTT. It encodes CASSFWTGSGTEAFF.

This CDR3 is CASSQDRGLNQPQHF. The CDR3 coding sequence is TGTGCCAGTAGCCAGGACAGGGGGCTGAATCAGCCCCAGCATTTT. This chain links TRBV19 with TRBJ1-5, with 11 bases lining up with TRBD1. Germline V lookup: CDR1 LNHDA, CDR2 SQIVND (reference sequence). V dropped 6 bases and J dropped 4; count of bases not matched to a gene: 5. The CDR3 extends over 15 amino acids. Variable domain in full (rest from reference TRBV19 and TRBJ1-5): DGGITQSPKYLFRKEGQNVTLSCEQNLNHDAMYWYRQDPGQGLRLIYYSQIVNDFQKGDIAEGYSVSREKKESFPLTVTSAQKNPTAFYLCASSQDRGLNQPQHFGDGTRLSIL.

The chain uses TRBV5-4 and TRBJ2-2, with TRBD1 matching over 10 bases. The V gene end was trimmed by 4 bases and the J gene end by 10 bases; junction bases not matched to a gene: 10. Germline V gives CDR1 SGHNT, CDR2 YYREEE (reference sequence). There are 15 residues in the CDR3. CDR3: CASSELTGGQSELFF. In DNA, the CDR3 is TGTGCCAGCAGCGAACTGACAGGGGGCCAGTCGGAGCTGTTTTTT.

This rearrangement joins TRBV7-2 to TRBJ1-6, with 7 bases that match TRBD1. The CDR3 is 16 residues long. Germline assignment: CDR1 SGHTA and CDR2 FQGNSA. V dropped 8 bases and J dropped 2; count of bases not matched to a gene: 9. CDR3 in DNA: TGTGCCAGCGGGAGACAGGGAGCACCCTATAATTCACCCCTCCACTTT. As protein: CASGRQGAPYNSPLHF.

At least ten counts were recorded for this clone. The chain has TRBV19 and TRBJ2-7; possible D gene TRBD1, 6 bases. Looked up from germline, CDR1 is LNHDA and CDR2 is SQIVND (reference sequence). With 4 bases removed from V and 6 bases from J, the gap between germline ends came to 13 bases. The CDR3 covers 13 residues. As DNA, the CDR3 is TGTGCCAGTAGTAGGGACAAGATAGCCGAGCAGTACTTC. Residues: CASSRDKIAEQYF.

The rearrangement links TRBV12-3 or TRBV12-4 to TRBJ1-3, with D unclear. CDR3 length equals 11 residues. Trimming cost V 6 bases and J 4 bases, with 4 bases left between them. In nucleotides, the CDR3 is TGTGCCAGCAGCTCCGGAAACACCATATATTTT. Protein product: CASSSGNTIYF.

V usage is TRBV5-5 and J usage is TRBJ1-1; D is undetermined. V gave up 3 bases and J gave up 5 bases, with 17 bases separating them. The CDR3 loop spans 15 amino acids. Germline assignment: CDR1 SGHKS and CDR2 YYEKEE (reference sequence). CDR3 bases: TGTGCCAGCAGCTCCCTTTTGGAGGGTAGGACTGAAGCTTTCTTT. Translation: CASSSLLEGRTEAFF.

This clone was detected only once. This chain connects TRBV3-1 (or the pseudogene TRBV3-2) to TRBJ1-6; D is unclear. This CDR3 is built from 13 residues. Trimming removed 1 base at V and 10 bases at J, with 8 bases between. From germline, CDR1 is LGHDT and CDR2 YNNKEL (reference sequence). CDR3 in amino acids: CASSQVRGSPLHF. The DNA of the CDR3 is TGTGCCAGCAGCCAAGTTCGGGGATCACCCCTCCACTTT.

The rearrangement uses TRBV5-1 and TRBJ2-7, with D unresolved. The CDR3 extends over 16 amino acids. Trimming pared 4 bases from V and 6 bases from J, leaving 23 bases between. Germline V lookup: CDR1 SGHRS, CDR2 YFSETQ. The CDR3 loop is CASSGDGGASSSEQYF. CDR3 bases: TGCGCCAGCAGCGGAGACGGCGGAGCCTCCTCGTCCGAGCAGTACTTC.

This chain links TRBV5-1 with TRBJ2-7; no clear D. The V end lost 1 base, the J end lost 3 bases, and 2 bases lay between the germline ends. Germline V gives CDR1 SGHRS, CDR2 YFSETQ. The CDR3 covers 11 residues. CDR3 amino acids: CASSLYYEQYF. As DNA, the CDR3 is TGCGCCAGCAGCTTGTACTACGAGCAGTACTTC.

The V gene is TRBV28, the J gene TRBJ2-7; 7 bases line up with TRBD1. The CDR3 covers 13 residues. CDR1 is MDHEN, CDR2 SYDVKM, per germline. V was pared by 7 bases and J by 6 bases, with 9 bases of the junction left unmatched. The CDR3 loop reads CASNRDSGFEQYF. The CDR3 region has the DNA TGTGCCAGCAACCGGGACAGCGGTTTCGAGCAGTACTTC.

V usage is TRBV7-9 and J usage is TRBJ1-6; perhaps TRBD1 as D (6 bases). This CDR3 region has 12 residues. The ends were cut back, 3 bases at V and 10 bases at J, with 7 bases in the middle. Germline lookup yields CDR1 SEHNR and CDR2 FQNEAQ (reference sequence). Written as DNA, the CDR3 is TGTGCCAGCAGCTTGGACAGATCACCCCTCCACTTT. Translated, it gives CASSLDRSPLHF.

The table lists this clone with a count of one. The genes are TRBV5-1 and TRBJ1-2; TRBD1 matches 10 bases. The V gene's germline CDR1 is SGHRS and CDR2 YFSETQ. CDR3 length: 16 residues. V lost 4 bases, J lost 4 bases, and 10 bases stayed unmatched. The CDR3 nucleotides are TGCGCCAGCAGCAACAGGGACAGGGGATCTGGCTATGGCTACACCTTC. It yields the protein CASSNRDRGSGYGYTF.

The CDR3 reads CASSLVQGWTDTQYF. The CDR3 DNA reads as TGTGCCAGCAGCTTAGTGCAGGGGTGGACAGATACGCAGTATTTT. The V gene is TRBV5-6, the J gene TRBJ2-3, with D possibly TRBD1 on 6 matching bases. The V gene lost 2 bases and the J gene lost 3 bases, with 13 bases spanning the gap. CDR3 size: 15 residues. Germline CDR1 is SGHDT and CDR2 is YYEEEE.

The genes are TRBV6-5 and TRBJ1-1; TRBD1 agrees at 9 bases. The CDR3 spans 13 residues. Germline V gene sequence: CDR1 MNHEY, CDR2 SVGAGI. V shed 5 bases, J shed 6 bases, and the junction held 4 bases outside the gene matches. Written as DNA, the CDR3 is TGTGCCAGCAGTCCGGACAGGGGTGCTGAAGCTTTCTTT. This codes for CASSPDRGAEAFF.

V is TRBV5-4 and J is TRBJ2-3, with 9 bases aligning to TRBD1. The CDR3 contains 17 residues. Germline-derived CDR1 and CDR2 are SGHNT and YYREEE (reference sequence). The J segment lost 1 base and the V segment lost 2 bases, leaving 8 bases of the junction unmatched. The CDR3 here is CASSFPPTGGGTDTQYF. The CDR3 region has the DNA TGTGCCAGCAGCTTCCCCCCAACAGGGGGCGGCACAGATACGCAGTATTTT.

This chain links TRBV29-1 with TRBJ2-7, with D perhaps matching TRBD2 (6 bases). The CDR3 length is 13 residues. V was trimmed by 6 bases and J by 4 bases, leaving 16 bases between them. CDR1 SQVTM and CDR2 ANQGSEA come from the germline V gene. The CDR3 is CSVNLPEGYEQYF. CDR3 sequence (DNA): TGCAGCGTGAACCTCCCGGAGGGATACGAGCAGTACTTC.

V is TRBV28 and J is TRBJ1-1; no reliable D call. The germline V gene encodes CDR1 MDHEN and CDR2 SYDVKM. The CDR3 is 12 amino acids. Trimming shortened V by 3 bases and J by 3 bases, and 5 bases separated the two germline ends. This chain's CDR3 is CASSFRYTEAFF. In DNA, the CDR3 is TGTGCCAGCAGTTTCCGGTACACTGAAGCTTTCTTT. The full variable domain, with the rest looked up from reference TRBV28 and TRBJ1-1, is DVKVTQSSRYLVKRTGEKVFLECVQDMDHENMFWYRQDPGLGLRLIYFSYDVKMKEKGDIPEGYSVSREKKERFSLILESASTNQTSMYLCASSFRYTEAFFGQGTRLTVV.

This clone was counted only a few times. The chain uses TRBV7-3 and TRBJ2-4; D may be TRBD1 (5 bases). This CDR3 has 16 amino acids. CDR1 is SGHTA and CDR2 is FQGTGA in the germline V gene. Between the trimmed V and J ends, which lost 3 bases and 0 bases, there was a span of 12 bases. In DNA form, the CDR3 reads TGTGCCAGCAGCTTCAACGCAGGGTTAGCCAAAAACATTCAGTACTTC. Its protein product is CASSFNAGLAKNIQYF.

Written as DNA, the CDR3 is TGTGCCAGCAGCCCTACTAGCGGGGGGTCGGATACGCAGTATTTT. It specifies CASSPTSGGSDTQYF. V and J are TRBV3-1 (or the pseudogene TRBV3-2) and TRBJ2-3, with 12 positions matching TRBD2. CDR1 is LGHDT, CDR2 YNNKEL, per germline (reference sequence). J lost 6 bases, V lost 4 bases, and 5 bases had no gene match. The CDR3 is 15 residues long.

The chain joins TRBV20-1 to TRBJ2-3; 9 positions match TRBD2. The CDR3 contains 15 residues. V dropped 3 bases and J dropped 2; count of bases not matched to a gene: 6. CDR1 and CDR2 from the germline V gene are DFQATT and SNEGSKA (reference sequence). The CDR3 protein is CSASGLAGNTDTQYF. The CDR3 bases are TGCAGTGCTAGTGGGCTAGCGGGAAACACAGATACGCAGTATTTT.

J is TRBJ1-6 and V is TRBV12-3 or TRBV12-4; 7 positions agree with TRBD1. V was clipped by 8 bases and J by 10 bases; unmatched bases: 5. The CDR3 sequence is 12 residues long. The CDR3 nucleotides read TGTGCCAGCGGACAGGACATATCACCCCTCCACTTT. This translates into CASGQDISPLHF.

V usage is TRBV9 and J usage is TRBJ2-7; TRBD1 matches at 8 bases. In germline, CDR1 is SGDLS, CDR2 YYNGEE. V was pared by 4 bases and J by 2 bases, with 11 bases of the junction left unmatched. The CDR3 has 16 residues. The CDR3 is CASSLGVDRATYEQYF. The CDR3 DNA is TGTGCCAGCAGCCTAGGGGTGGACAGGGCCACCTACGAGCAGTACTTC.

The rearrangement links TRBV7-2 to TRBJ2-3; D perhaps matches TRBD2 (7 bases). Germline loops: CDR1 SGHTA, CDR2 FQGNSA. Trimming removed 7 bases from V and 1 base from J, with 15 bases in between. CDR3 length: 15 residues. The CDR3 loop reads CASKRGGSGTDTQYF. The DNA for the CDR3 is TGTGCCAGCAAAAGGGGGGGGAGTGGCACAGATACGCAGTATTTT. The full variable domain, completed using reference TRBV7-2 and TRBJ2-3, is GAGVSQSPSNKVTEKGKDVELRCDPISGHTALYWYRQSLGQGLEFLIYFQGNSAPDKSGLPSDRFSAERTGGSVSTLTIQRTQQEDSAVYLCASKRGGSGTDTQYFGPGTRLTVL.

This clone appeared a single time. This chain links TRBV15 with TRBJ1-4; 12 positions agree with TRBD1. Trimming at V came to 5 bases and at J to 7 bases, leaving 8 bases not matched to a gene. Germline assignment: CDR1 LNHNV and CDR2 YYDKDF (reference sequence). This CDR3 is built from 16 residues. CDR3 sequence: CATSRQRDRGREKLFF. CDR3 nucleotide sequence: TGTGCCACCAGCCGACAGCGGGACAGGGGGCGTGAAAAACTGTTTTTT. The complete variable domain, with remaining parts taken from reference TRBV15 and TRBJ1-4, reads DAMVIQNPRYQVTQFGKPVTLSCSQTLNHNVMYWYQQKSSQAPKLLFHYYDKDFNNEADTPDNFQSRRPNTSFCFLDIRSPGLGDTAMYLCATSRQRDRGREKLFFGSGTQLSVL.